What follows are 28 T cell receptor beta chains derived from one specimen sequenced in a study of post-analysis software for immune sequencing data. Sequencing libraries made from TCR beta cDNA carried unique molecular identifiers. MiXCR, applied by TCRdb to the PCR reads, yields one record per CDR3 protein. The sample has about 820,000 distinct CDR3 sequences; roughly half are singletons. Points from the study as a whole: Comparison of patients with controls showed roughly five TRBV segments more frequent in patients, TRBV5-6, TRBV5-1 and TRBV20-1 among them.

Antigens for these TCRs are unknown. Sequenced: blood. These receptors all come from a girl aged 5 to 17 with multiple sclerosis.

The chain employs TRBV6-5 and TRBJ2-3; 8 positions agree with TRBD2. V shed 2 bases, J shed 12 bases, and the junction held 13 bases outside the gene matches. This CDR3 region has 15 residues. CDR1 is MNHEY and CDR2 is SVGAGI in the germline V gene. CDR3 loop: CASSYPSGGTTHQYF. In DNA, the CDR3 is TGTGCCAGCAGTTACCCATCGGGGGGGACAACTCACCAGTATTTT.

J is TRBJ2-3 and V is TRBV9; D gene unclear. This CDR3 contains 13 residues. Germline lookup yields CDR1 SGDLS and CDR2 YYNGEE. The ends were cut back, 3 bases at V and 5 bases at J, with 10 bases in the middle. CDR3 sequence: CASSAPSRDTQYF. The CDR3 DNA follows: TGTGCCAGCAGCGCCCCTTCGCGAGATACGCAGTATTTT.

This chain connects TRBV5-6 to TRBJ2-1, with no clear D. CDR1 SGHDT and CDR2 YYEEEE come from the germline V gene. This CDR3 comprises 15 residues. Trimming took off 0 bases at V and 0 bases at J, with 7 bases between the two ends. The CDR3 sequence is CASSLESSSYNEQFF. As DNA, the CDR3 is TGTGCCAGCAGCTTGGAGTCCAGCTCCTACAATGAGCAGTTCTTC.

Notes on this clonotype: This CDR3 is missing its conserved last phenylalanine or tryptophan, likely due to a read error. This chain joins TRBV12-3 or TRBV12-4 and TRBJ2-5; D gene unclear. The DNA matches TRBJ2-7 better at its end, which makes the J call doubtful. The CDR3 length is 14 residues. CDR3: CASSSQRVQGEQYC. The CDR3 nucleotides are TGTGCCAGCAGCTCCCAAAGGGTGCAAGGCGAGCAGTACTGC.

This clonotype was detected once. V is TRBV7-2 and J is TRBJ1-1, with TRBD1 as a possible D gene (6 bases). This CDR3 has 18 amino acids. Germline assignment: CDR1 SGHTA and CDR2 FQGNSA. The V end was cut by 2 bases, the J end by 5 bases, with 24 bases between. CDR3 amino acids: CASSLLGGRRARSTEAFF. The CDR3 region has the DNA TGTGCCAGCAGCTTATTGGGGGGGCGCCGGGCCCGGAGTACTGAAGCTTTCTTT.

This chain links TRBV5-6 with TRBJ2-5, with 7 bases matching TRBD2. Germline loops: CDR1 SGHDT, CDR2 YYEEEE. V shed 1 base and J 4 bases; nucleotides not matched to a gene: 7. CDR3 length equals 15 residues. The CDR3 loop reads CASSLLGGGRETQYF. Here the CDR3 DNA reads TGTGCCAGCAGCTTGTTGGGGGGAGGGAGAGAGACCCAGTACTTC.

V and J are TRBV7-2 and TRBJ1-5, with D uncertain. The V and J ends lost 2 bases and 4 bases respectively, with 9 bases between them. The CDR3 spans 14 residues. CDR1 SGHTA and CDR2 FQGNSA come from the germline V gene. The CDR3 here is CASSLFLGNQPQHF. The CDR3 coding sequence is TGTGCCAGCAGCTTATTCCTGGGGAATCAGCCCCAGCATTTT.

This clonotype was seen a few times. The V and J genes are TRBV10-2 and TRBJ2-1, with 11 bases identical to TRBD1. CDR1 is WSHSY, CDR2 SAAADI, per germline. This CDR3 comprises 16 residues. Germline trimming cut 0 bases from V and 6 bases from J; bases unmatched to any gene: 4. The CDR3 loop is CASSESGGTGGNEQFF. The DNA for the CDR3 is TGCGCCAGCAGTGAGTCAGGAGGGACAGGGGGCAATGAGCAGTTCTTC.

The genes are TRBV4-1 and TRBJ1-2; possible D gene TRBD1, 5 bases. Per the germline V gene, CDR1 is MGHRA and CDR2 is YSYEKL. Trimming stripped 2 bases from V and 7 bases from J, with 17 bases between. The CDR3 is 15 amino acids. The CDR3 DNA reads TGCGCCAGCAGCCAACACGGGACGGACTATTCTGGCTACACCTTC. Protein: CASSQHGTDYSGYTF.

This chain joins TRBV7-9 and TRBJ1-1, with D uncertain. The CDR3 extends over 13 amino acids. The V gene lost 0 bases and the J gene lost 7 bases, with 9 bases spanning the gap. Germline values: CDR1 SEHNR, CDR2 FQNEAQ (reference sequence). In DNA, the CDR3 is TGTGCCAGCAGCTTAGCCGGTTTTGATGAAGCTTTCTTT. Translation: CASSLAGFDEAFF.

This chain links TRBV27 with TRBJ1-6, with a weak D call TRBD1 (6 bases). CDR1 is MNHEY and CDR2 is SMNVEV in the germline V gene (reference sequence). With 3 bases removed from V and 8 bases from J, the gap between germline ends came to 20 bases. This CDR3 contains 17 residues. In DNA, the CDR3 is TGTGCCAGCAGTTTCTACAGGGTTAAGAGAGGTGATTCACCCCTCCACTTT. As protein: CASSFYRVKRGDSPLHF.

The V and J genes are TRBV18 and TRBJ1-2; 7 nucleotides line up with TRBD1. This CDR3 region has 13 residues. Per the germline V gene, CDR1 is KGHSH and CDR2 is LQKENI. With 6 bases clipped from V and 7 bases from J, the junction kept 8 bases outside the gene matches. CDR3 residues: CASSPDRDFGYTF. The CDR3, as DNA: TGTGCCAGCTCGCCTGACAGGGACTTTGGCTACACCTTC.

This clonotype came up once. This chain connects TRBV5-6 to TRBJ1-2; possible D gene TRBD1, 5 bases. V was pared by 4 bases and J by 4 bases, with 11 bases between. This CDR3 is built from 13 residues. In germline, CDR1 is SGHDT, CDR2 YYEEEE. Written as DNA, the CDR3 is TGTGCCAGCAGCCCGGGGGTCTTCTATGGCTACACCTTC. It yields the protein CASSPGVFYGYTF.

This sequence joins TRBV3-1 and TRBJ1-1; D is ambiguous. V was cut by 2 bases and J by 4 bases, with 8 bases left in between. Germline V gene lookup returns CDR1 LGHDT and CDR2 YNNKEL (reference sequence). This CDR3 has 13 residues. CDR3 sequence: CASSQKTGTEAFF. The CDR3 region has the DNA TGTGCCAGCAGCCAAAAGACGGGCACTGAAGCTTTCTTT.

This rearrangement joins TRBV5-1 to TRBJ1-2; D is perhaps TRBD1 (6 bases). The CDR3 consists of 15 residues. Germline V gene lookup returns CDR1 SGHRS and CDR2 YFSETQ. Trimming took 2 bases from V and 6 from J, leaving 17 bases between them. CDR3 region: CASSFLQGREDGYTF. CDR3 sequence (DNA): TGCGCCAGCAGCTTTCTCCAGGGGCGCGAAGATGGCTACACCTTC.

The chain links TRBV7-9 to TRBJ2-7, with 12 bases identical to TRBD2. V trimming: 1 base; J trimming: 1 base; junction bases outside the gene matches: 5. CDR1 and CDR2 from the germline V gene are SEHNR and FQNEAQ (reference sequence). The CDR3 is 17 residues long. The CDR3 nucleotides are TGTGCCAGCAGCTTAGGAGGACTAGCGGGGCCTTCCTACGAGCAGTACTTC. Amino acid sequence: CASSLGGLAGPSYEQYF.

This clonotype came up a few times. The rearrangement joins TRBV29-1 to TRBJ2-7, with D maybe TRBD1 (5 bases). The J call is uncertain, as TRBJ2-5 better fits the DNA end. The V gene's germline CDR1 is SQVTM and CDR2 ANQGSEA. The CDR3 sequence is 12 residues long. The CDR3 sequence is CSVVVGVETQYF. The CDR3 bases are TGCAGCGTTGTCGTAGGGGTCGAGACCCAGTACTTC.

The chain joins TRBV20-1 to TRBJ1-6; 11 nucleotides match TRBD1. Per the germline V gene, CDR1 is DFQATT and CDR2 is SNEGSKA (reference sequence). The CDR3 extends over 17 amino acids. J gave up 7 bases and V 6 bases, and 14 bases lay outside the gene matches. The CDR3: CSAPMGGRDRGNSPLHF. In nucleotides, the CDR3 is TGCAGTGCCCCAATGGGGGGCCGGGACAGGGGGAATTCACCCCTCCACTTT.

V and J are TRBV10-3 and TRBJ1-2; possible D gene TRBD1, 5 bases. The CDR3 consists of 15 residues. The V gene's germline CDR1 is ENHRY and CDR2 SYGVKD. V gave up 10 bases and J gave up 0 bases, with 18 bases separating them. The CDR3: CATASTSTANYGYTF. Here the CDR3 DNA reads TGTGCCACCGCTTCGACCTCGACAGCTAACTATGGCTACACCTTC.

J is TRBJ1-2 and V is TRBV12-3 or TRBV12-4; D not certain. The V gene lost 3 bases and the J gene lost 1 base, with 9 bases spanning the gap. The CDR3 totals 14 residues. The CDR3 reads CASSFGGDNYGYTF. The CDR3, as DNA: TGTGCCAGCAGTTTCGGTGGCGATAACTATGGCTACACCTTC.

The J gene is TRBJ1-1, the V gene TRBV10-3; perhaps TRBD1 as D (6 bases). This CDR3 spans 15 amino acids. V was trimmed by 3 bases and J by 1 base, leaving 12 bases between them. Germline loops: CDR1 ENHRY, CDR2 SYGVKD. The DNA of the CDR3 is TGTGCCATCAGTGAAGCGGACAGTGGGAACACTGAAGCTTTCTTT. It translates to CAISEADSGNTEAFF.

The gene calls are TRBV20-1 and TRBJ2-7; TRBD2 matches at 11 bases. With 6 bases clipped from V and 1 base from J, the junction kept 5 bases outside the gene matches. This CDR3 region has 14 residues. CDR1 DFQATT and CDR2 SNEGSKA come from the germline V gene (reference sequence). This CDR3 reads CSARTSGPSYEQYF. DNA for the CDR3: TGCAGTGCCAGGACTAGCGGGCCGTCCTACGAGCAGTACTTC.

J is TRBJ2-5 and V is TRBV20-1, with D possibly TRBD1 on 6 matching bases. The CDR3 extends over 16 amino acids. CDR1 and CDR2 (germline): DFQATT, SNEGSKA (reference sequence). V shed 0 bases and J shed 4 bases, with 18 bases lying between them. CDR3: CSARDFGRGRSETQYF. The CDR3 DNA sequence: TGCAGTGCTAGAGATTTCGGCAGGGGTAGATCAGAGACCCAGTACTTC.

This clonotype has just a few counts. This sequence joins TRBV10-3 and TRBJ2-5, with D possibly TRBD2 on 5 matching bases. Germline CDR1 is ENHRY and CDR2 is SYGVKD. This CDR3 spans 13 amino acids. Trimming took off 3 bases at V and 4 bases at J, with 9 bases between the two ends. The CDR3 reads CAISDSEGETQYF. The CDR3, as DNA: TGTGCCATCAGTGACAGTGAGGGAGAGACCCAGTACTTC.

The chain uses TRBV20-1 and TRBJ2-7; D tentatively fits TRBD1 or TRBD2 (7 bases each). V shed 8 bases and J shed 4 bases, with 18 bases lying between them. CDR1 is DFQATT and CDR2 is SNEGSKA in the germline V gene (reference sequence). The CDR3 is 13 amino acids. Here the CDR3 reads CSLVVQGGYEQYF. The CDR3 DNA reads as TGCAGTTTAGTCGTCCAGGGGGGGTACGAGCAGTACTTC.

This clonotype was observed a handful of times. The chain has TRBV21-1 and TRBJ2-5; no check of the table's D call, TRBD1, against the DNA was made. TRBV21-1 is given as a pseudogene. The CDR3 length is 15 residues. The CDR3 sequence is CASSKRDRDQETQYF. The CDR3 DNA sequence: TGTGCCAGCAGCAAACGGGACAGGGACCAAGAGACCCAGTACTTC.

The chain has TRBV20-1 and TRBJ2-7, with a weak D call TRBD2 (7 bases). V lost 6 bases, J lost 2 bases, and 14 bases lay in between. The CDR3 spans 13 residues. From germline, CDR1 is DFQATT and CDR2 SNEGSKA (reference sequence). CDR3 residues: CSAHGGGPYEQYF. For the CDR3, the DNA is TGCAGTGCCCATGGCGGGGGCCCCTACGAGCAGTACTTC.

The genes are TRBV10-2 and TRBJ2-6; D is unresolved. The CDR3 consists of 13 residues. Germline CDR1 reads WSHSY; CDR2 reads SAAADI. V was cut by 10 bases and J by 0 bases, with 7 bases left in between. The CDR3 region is CATTYSGANVLTF. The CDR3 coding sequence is TGCGCCACTACATACTCTGGGGCCAACGTCCTGACTTTC.